This TCR beta chain emerged from a study of cytomegalovirus exposure and HLA in healthy donors. This clone was seen a single time. No antigen is known for it. Overall study results and limits: A few CMV-associated chains were confirmed in vitro to be specific for CMV antigens.

Both 60 Vbeta primers and 13 Jbeta primers went into the PCR. Data came from immunoSEQ multiplex PCR; TCRdb stores just in-frame clones and leaves some out. The sample consists of about 76,000 clones, around four fifths of them appearing once. Input material: PBMCs. This clonotype originated in a male donor in good health and CMV-seropositive.

CDR3 sequence (DNA): TGTGCCAGCTCAGACGGGACAGGGGGAGGCTACACCTTC. As protein: CASSDGTGGGYTF. The V gene is TRBV27, the J gene TRBJ1-2; 11 bases agree with TRBD1. The CDR3 spans 13 residues. V lost 8 bases to trimming and J lost 8 bases; unmatched junction nucleotides: 7. Germline V CDR1 and CDR2: MNHEY, SMNVEV (reference sequence).